What follows describes a single T cell receptor (beta chain). This sample was included in a study of control samples from healthy donors and cancer patients. The V and J ends lost 5 bases and 0 bases, in that order; junction bases with no gene match: 11. There are 17 residues in the CDR3. CDR1 is SGHVS, CDR2 FQNEAQ, per germline. Produced via immunoSEQ multiplex PCR; TCRdb's table is partial and in-frame only. The table lists 90,000 to 95,000 clones, around 81% of them singletons. The specimen was blood. This rearrangement joins TRBV7-8 to TRBJ1-1; 8 bases agree with TRBD1. The sequence was obtained from a young man in good health. The CDR3 DNA sequence: TGTGCCAGCAGCGTACAGGGGGGAAAGGGATTGAACACTGAAGCTTTCTTT. Amino acids: CASSVQGGKGLNTEAFF.